This T cell receptor (beta chain) was observed in a study of tumor-infiltrating lymphocytes in primary liver carcinoma. Study-level results: Compared with tumor region pairs, tumor-adjacent and tumor-blood pairs overlapped less.

Germline V gene data show CDR1 as SGHVS and CDR2 as FQNEAQ. V was clipped by 5 bases and J by 9 bases; unmatched bases: 11. The CDR3 sequence is 15 residues long. Bulk tissue was left unsorted, and RNA and DNA were co-extracted from about 20-30 mg of it. Viable tumor cells exceeded 85% in all tumor samples. From around 500 ng total RNA, TCR beta cDNA was generated with a primer in the constant region. It was through three nested multiplex PCR rounds of slightly modified ARM-PCR that TCR beta libraries arose. Forward primers for TRBV1-TRBV30 and a C-beta reverse primer served the first two PCR rounds, at roughly 10 cycles each. Using its own MiXCR run on the multiplex PCR reads, TCRdb lists one record per CDR3 protein. In the table there are 100,000 or so distinct CDR3 sequences, more than 60% of which are singletons. This clonotype was counted ten times or more. Its antigen is unidentified.

The receptor was isolated from a woman aged 55 to 70 with primary liver carcinoma and hepatitis B virus infection. Specimen: liver tumor tissue from sampling region 5. Regarding subset: tumor region T5, tumor centre. The rearrangement links TRBV7-8 to TRBJ2-1; 9 nucleotides match TRBD2. This CDR3 reads CASSRRTSAGSEQFF. In DNA form, the CDR3 reads TGTGCCAGCAGCCGCAGGACTAGCGCCGGTAGTGAGCAGTTCTTC.